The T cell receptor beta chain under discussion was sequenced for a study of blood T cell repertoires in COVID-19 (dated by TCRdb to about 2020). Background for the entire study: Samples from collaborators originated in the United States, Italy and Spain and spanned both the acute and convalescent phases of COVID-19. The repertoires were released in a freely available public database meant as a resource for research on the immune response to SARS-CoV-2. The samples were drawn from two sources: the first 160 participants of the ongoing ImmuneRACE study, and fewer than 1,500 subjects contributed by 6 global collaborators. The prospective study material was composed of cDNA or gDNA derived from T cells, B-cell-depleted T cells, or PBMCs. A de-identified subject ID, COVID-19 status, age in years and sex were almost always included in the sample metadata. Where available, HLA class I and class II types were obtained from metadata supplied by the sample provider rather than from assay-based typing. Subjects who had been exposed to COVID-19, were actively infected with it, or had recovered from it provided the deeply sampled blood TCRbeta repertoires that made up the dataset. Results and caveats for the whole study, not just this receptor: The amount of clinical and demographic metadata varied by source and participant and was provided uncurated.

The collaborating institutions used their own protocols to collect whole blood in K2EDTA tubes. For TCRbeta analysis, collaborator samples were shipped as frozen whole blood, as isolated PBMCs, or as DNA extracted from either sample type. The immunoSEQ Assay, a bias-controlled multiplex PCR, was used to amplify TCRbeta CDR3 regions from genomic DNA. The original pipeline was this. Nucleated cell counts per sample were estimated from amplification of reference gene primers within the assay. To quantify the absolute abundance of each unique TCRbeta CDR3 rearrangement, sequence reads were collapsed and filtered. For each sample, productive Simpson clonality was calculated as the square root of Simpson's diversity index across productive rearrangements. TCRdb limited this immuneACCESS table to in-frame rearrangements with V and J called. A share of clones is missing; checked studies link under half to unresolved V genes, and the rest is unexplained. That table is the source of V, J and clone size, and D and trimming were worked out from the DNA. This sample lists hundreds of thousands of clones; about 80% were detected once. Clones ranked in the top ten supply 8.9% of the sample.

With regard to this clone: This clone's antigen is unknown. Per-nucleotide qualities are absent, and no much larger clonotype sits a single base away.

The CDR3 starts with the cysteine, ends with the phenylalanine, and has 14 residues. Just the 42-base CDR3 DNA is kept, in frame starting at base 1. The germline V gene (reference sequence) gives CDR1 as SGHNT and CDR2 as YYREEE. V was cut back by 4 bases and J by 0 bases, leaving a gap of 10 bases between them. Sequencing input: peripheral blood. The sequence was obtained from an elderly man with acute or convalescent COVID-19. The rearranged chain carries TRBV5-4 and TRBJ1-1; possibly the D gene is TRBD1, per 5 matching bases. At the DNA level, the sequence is TGTGCCAGCAGCCCGTCCAGGGTGAACACTGAAGCTTTCTTT. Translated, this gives CASSPSRVNTEAFF.